Listed below are T cell receptor beta chains from one sample, sequenced in a study of T cell responses to AZD1222 COVID-19 vaccine. The data were produced by immunoSEQ multiplex PCR, yet TCRdb's version contains in-frame clones alone and is incomplete. This sample has about 70,000 clones, with around 83% found just once. The sample here was peripheral blood, taken on day 0 of AZD1222 vaccination. These receptors were obtained from an adult in good health. CDR3s include the opening cysteine and the closing phenylalanine or tryptophan. Fields, in order: D gene, J gene, V gene, clone size, CDR3 DNA, CDR3 protein. D genes are given only for firm matches. Clone size is not always given. Where it is, it says once, few, many or a class for expanded clones.

NA	TRBJ1-5	TRBV4-1	NA	TGCGCCAGCAGCCAGGGCCGGGGGCGTCACAGGAGCAATCAGCCCCAGCATTTT	CASSQGRGRHRSNQPQHF
NA	TRBJ1-2	TRBV28	NA	TGTGCCAGCAGTTTATCCCCCGGATTCTATGGCTACACCTTC	CASSLSPGFYGYTF
NA	TRBJ1-6	TRBV5-1	NA	TGCGCCAGCAGCTTGGTACCCAGGACCAGCTCCTATAATTCACCCCTCCACTTT	CASSLVPRTSSYNSPLHF
TRBD1	TRBJ2-7	TRBV29-1	many	TGCAGCGTTGCCGGGACAGGGGTCGACGAGCAGTACTTC	CSVAGTGVDEQYF
NA	TRBJ1-1	TRBV6-5	NA	TGTGCCAGCAGTTACTCGCTTAGGACGAACACTGAAGCTTTCTTT	CASSYSLRTNTEAFF
TRBD1	TRBJ1-4	TRBV7-2	NA	TGTGCCAGCAGCACCCGACAGGGGGCAGAAGAAAAACTGTTTTTT	CASSTRQGAEEKLFF
NA	TRBJ1-3	TRBV4-1	NA	TGCGCCAGCAGCCAAGTAAGAGGGAGTATACAGGCTGGAAACACCATATATTTT	CASSQVRGSIQAGNTIYF
NA	TRBJ1-6	TRBV5-1	NA	TGCGCCAGCAGCTTGTCTCCAGGGTCTAATTCACCCCTCCACTTT	CASSLSPGSNSPLHF
TRBD1	TRBJ1-2	TRBV3-1/TRBV3-2	NA	TGTGCCAGCAGCCAGCTGAGACAGGGAGGCTACACCTTC	CASSQLRQGGYTF
NA	TRBJ2-5	TRBV5-6	NA	TGTGCCAGCAGCTTGGACTACAAAGAGACCCAGTACTTC	CASSLDYKETQYF
NA	TRBJ1-3	TRBV2	NA	TGTGCCAGCAGTGAATCGGACAGCGGTATCTTTGTTAACACCATATATTTT	CASSESDSGIFVNTIYF
NA	TRBJ2-2	TRBV14	NA	TGTGCCAGCAGCCAAGCAGGGTACACCGGGGAGCTGTTTTTT	CASSQAGYTGELFF
NA	TRBJ2-2	TRBV9	NA	TGTGCCAGCAGCCAGACCCTCTCCGGGGAGCTGTTTTTT	CASSQTLSGELFF
NA	TRBJ2-3	TRBV4-2	few	TGTGCCAGCAGCCAAGAAGGGCGGGGCACAGATACGCAGTATTTT	CASSQEGRGTDTQYF
NA	TRBJ2-1	TRBV6-6	NA	TGTGCCAGCAGTTACTCGGGGGGAAGTAATGAGCAGTTCTTC	CASSYSGGSNEQFF
NA	TRBJ1-2	TRBV5-1	NA	TGCGCCAGCAGCTTGGTGGCAGGGTGGGACTATGGCTACACCTTC	CASSLVAGWDYGYTF
TRBD1	TRBJ1-2	TRBV15	NA	TGTGCCACCAGCGCTAACAGGGGGCTTAACTATGGCTACACCTTC	CATSANRGLNYGYTF
NA	TRBJ1-5	TRBV2	once	TGTGCCAGCAGTGAGTCCCTATTTAATCAGCCCCAGCATTTT	CASSESLFNQPQHF